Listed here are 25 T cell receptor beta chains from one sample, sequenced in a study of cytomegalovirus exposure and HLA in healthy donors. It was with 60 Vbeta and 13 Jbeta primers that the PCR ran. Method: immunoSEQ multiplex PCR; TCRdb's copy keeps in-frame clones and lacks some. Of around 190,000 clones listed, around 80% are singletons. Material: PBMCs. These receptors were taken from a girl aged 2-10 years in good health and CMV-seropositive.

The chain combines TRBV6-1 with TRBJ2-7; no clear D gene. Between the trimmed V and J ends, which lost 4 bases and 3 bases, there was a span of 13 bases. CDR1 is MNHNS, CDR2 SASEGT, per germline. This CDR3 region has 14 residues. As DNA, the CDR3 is TGTGCCAGCAGTGCCTGGGCCTCCCACTACGAGCAGTACTTC. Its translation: CASSAWASHYEQYF.

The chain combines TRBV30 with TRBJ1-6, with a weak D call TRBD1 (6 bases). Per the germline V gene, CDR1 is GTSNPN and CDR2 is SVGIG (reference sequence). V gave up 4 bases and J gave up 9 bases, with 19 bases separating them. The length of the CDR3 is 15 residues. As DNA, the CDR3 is TGTGCCTGGACAATGGACAGCCTTCCAGGTTCACCCCTCCACTTT. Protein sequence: CAWTMDSLPGSPLHF.

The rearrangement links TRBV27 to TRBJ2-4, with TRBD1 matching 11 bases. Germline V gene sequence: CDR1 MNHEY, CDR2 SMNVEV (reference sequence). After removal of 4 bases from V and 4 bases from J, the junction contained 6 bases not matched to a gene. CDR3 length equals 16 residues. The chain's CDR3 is CASSYGQGAAKNIQYF. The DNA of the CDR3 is TGTGCCAGCAGTTACGGACAGGGGGCTGCGAAAAACATTCAGTACTTC.

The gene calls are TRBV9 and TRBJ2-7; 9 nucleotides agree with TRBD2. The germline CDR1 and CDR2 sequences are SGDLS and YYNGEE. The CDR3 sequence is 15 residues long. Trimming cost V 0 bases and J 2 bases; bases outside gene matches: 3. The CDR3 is CASSVGSGRTYEQYF. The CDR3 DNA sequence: TGTGCCAGCAGCGTAGGAAGCGGGAGGACCTACGAGCAGTACTTC.

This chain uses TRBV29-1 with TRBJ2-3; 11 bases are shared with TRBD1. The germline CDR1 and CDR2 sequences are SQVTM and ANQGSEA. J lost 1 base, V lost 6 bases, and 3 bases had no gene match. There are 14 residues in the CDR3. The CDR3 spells CSVGQGVGTDTQYF. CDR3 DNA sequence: TGCAGCGTGGGACAGGGGGTGGGCACAGATACGCAGTATTTT.

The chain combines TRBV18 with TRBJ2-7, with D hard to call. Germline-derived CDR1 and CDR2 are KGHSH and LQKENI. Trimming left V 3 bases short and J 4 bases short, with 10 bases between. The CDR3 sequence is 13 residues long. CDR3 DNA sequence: TGTGCCAGCTCACCGGTAGTCGAGTACGAGCAGTACTTC. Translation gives CASSPVVEYEQYF.

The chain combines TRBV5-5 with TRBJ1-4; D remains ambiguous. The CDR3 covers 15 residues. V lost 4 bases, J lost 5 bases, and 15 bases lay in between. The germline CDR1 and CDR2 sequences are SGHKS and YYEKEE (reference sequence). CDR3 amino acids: CASSPPRLKNEKLFF. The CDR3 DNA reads TGTGCCAGCAGCCCCCCTAGGCTCAAGAATGAAAAACTGTTTTTT. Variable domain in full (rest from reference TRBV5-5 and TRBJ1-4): DAGVTQSPTHLIKTRGQQVTLRCSPISGHKSVSWYQQVLGQGPQFIFQYYEKEERGRGNFPDRFSARQFPNYSSELNVNALLLGDSALYLCASSPPRLKNEKLFFGSGTQLSVL.

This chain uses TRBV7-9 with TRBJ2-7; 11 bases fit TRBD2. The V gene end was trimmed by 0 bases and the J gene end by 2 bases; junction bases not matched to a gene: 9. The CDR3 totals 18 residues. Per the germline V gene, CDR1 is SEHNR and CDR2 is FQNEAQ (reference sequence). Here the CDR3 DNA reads TGTGCCAGCAGCTTAGCGGGACTAGCGGACCAGAACCCCTACGAGCAGTACTTC. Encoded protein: CASSLAGLADQNPYEQYF.

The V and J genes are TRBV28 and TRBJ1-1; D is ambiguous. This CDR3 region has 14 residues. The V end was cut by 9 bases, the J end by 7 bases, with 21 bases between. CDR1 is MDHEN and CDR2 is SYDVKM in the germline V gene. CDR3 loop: CARDLVGSSLEAFF. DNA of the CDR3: TGTGCCAGGGACTTGGTTGGGTCTAGCCTTGAAGCTTTCTTT.

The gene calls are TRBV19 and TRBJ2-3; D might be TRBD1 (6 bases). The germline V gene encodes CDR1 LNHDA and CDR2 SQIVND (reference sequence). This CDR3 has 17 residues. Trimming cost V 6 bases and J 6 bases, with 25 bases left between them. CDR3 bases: TGTGCCAGTAGCAAAGGACAGCTGGGGTTGAGTTCCGATACGCAGTATTTT. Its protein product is CASSKGQLGLSSDTQYF.

CDR3 in DNA: TGCGCCAGCAGCGGAAGCGTCACAGGGGAGTACGAGCAGTACTTC. It encodes CASSGSVTGEYEQYF. The genes are TRBV4-1 and TRBJ2-7; TRBD1 aligns across 7 bases. The V and J ends lost 5 bases and 4 bases, in that order; junction bases with no gene match: 11. This CDR3 contains 15 residues. Germline V gives CDR1 MGHRA, CDR2 YSYEKL.

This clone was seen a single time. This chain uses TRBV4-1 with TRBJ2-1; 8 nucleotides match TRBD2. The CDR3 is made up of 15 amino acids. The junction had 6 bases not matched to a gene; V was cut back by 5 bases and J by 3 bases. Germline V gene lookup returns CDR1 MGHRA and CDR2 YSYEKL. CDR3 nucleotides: TGCGCCAGCAGCGAACGGGAGGGCCTCTACAATGAGCAGTTCTTC. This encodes CASSEREGLYNEQFF.

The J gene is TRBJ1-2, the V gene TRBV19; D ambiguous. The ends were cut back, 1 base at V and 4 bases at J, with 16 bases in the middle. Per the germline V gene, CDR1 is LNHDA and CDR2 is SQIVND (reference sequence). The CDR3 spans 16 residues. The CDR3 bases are TGTGCCAGTAGTATAGGTCTGGGAACCGGGAGCTATGGCTACACCTTC. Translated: CASSIGLGTGSYGYTF. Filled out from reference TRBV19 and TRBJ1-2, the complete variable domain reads DGGITQSPKYLFRKEGQNVTLSCEQNLNHDAMYWYRQDPGQGLRLIYYSQIVNDFQKGDIAEGYSVSREKKESFPLTVTSAQKNPTAFYLCASSIGLGTGSYGYTFGSGTRLTVV.

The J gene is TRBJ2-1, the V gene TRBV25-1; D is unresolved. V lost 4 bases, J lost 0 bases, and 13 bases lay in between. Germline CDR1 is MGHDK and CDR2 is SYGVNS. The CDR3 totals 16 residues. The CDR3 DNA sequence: TGTGCCAGCAGTGGGTCGAGCCATAGCTCCTACAATGAGCAGTTCTTC. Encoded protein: CASSGSSHSSYNEQFF.

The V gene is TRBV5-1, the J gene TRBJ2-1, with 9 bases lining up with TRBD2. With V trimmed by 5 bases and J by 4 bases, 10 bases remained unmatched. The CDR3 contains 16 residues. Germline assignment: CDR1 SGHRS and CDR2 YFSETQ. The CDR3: CASSWMTSGKYNEQFF. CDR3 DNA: TGCGCCAGCAGTTGGATGACTAGCGGAAAATACAATGAGCAGTTCTTC.

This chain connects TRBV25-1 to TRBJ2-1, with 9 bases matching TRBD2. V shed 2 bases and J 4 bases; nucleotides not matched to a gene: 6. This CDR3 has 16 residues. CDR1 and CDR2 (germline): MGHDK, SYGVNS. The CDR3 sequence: CASSEGSGSVYNEQFF. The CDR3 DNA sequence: TGTGCCAGCAGTGAAGGTAGCGGGAGTGTTTACAATGAGCAGTTCTTC.

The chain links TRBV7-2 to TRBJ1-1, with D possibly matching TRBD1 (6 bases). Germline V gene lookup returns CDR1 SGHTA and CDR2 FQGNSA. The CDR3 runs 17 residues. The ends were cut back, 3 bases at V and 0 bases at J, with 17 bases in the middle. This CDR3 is CASSFWQGILLNTEAFF. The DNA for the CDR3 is TGTGCCAGCAGCTTCTGGCAGGGGATCCTATTGAACACTGAAGCTTTCTTT.

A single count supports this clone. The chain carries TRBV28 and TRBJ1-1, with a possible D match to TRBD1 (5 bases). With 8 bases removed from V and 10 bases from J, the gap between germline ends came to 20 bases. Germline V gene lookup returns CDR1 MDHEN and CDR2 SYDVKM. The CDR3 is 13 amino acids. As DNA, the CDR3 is TGTGCCAGCCTGCAAGACAGAGAACGGGCAGCTTTCTTT. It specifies CASLQDRERAAFF.

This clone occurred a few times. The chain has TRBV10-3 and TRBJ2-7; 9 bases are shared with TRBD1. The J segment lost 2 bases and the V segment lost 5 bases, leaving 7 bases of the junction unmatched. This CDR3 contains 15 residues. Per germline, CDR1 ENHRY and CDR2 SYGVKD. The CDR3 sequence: CAISRTGEGTYEQYF. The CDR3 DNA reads TGTGCCATCAGTCGGACAGGGGAAGGCACCTACGAGCAGTACTTC.

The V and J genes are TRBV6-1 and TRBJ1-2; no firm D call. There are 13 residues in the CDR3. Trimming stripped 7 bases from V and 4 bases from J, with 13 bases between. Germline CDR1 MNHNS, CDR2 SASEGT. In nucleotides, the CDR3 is TGTGCCAGCACCATTGAACTGAGCTATGGCTACACCTTC. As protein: CASTIELSYGYTF.

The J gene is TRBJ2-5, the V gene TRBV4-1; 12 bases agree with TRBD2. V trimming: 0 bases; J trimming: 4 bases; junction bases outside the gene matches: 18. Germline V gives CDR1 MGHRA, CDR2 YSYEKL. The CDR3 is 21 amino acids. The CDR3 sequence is CASSQDYRVGLAGGFRETQYF. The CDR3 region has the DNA TGCGCCAGCAGCCAAGATTATAGAGTTGGGCTAGCGGGAGGGTTTAGAGAGACCCAGTACTTC.

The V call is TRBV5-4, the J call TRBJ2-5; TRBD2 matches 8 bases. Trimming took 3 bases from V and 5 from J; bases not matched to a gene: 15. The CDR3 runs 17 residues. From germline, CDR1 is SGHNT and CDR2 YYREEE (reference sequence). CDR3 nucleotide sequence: TGTGCCAGCAGCTCGTGGACATGGCGGGAGGCCCGGGAGACCCAGTACTTC. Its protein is CASSSWTWREARETQYF.

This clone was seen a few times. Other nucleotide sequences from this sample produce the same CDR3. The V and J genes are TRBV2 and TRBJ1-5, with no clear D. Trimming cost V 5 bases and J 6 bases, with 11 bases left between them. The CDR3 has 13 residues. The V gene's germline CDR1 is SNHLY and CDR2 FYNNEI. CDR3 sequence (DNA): TGTGCCAGCAGTAATGGACGGGGTCAGCCCCAGCATTTT. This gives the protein CASSNGRGQPQHF.

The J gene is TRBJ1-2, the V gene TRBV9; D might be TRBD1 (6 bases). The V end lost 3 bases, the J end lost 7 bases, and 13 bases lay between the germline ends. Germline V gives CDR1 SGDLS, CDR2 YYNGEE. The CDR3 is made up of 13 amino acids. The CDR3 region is CASSAGQKLGYTF. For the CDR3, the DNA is TGTGCCAGCAGCGCGGGACAAAAGCTTGGCTACACCTTC.

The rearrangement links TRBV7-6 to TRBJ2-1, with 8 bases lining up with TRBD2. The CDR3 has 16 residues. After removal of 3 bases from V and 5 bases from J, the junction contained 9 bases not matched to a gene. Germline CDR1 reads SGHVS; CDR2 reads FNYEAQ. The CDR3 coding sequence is TGTGCCAGCAGCTTTCGTCCGGGGGGGGCGGACAATGAGCAGTTCTTC. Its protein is CASSFRPGGADNEQFF.